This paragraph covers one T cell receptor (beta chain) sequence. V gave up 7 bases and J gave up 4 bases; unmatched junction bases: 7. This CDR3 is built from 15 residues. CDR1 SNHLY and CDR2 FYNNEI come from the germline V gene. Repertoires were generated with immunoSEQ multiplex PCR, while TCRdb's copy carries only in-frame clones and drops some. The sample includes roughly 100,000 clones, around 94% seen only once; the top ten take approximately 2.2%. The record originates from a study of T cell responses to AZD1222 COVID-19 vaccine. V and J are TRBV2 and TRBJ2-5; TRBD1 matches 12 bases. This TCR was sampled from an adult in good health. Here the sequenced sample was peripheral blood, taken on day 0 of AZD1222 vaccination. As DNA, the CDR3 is TGTGCCAGCACTAGGGACAGGGGGCGAGGAGAGACCCAGTACTTC. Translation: CASTRDRGRGETQYF.